Listed below are T cell receptor beta chains from one sample, sequenced in a study of blood T cells in healthy people across ages. Using its own MiXCR run on the 5' RACE reads, TCRdb lists one record per CDR3 protein. The sample contains hundreds of thousands of distinct CDR3 sequences, about 61% of which appear only once. Sequenced sample: blood. The receptors here all came from a man aged 40-55 years in good health. CDR3s include the opening cysteine and the closing phenylalanine or tryptophan. A D gene is named only where the DNA matches it firmly. Rows give clone size only sometimes, using once, few, many, or a class for an expanded clone.

clone size: once; D gene: TRBD2; V gene: TRBV7-3; J gene: TRBJ2-2; CDR3 protein: CATETSENTGELFF; CDR3 DNA: TGTGCCACCGAGACTAGCGAGAACACCGGGGAGCTGTTTTTT
clone size: few; D gene: NA; V gene: TRBV27; J gene: TRBJ2-1; CDR3 protein: CASRSSYNEQFF; CDR3 DNA: TGTGCCAGCAGGAGCTCCTACAATGAGCAGTTCTTC
clone size: NA; D gene: TRBD1; V gene: TRBV10-3; J gene: TRBJ2-6; CDR3 protein: CAISESGTASGANVLTF; CDR3 DNA: TGTGCCATCAGTGAGTCCGGGACAGCCTCTGGGGCCAACGTCCTGACTTTC
clone size: NA; D gene: TRBD2; V gene: TRBV28; J gene: TRBJ2-7; CDR3 protein: CASSSPRGLTYEQYF; CDR3 DNA: TGTGCCAGCAGTTCCCCGAGGGGACTAACCTACGAGCAGTACTTC
clone size: NA; D gene: NA; V gene: TRBV9; J gene: TRBJ2-1; CDR3 protein: CASSRRVQSSSYNEQFF; CDR3 DNA: TGTGCCAGCAGTCGTAGGGTACAATCGAGCTCCTACAATGAGCAGTTCTTC
clone size: NA; D gene: TRBD1; V gene: TRBV15; J gene: TRBJ2-5; CDR3 protein: CATSRDFGTGDETQYF; CDR3 DNA: TGTGCCACCAGCAGAGATTTTGGTACAGGGGATGAGACCCAGTACTTC
clone size: NA; D gene: TRBD2; V gene: TRBV4-1; J gene: TRBJ2-1; CDR3 protein: CASSQRTSGRIDEQFF; CDR3 DNA: TGCGCCAGCAGCCAGCGGACTAGCGGGAGGATAGATGAGCAGTTCTTC
clone size: few; D gene: NA; V gene: TRBV3-1; J gene: TRBJ2-3; CDR3 protein: CASSQEGGSDTQYF; CDR3 DNA: TGTGCCAGCAGCCAAGAGGGCGGATCAGATACGCAGTATTTT
clone size: NA; D gene: NA; V gene: TRBV5-1; J gene: TRBJ1-5; CDR3 protein: CASSMGGENQPQHF; CDR3 DNA: TGCGCCAGCAGTATGGGGGGGGAGAATCAGCCCCAGCATTTT
clone size: NA; D gene: NA; V gene: TRBV28; J gene: TRBJ2-3; CDR3 protein: CASSFSDGSTDTQYF; CDR3 DNA: TGTGCCAGCAGTTTTTCGGATGGTTCCACAGATACGCAGTATTTT
clone size: NA; D gene: TRBD1; V gene: TRBV2; J gene: TRBJ2-5; CDR3 protein: CASSEGPRTGSQTQYF; CDR3 DNA: TGTGCCAGCAGTGAGGGCCCGCGGACAGGATCGCAGACCCAGTACTTC
clone size: NA; D gene: TRBD1; V gene: TRBV20-1; J gene: TRBJ2-5; CDR3 protein: CGARSDRDNEQYF; CDR3 DNA: TGCGGTGCTAGATCGGACAGGGACAATGAGCAGTACTTC
clone size: NA; D gene: TRBD2; V gene: TRBV18; J gene: TRBJ2-7; CDR3 protein: CASSPAGGLRDEQYF; CDR3 DNA: TGTGCCAGCTCACCGGCGGGAGGGCTCCGTGACGAGCAGTACTTC
clone size: NA; D gene: NA; V gene: TRBV5-1; J gene: TRBJ2-7; CDR3 protein: CASSLDASQLEQYF; CDR3 DNA: TGCGCCAGCAGCTTGGATGCCTCGCAGCTCGAGCAGTACTTC
clone size: NA; D gene: NA; V gene: TRBV2; J gene: TRBJ1-1; CDR3 protein: CASKRGGTEAFF; CDR3 DNA: TGTGCCAGCAAGAGAGGGGGCACTGAAGCTTTCTTT
clone size: NA; D gene: TRBD1; V gene: TRBV5-1; J gene: TRBJ2-5; CDR3 protein: CASSQGTAEETQYF; CDR3 DNA: TGCGCCAGCAGCCAAGGGACAGCAGAAGAGACCCAGTACTTC
clone size: NA; D gene: NA; V gene: TRBV7-2; J gene: TRBJ2-5; CDR3 protein: CASSRSGMGLEQYF; CDR3 DNA: TGTGCCAGCAGCCGCAGCGGTATGGGTTTGGAGCAGTACTTC
clone size: few; D gene: NA; V gene: TRBV4-3; J gene: TRBJ2-1; CDR3 protein: CASSQDNARQEQFF; CDR3 DNA: TGCGCCAGCAGCCAAGATAACGCCCGACAGGAGCAGTTCTTC
clone size: NA; D gene: NA; V gene: TRBV29-1; J gene: TRBJ2-3; CDR3 protein: CSVEVLSDTQYF; CDR3 DNA: TGCAGCGTTGAGGTTTTAAGTGATACGCAGTATTTT
clone size: NA; D gene: NA; V gene: TRBV7-3; J gene: TRBJ2-1; CDR3 protein: CASSLTHSGALNNEQFF; CDR3 DNA: TGTGCCAGCAGCTTAACGCATTCGGGGGCCCTAAACAATGAGCAGTTCTTC
clone size: NA; D gene: NA; V gene: TRBV5-1; J gene: TRBJ2-4; CDR3 protein: CASSFGELAKNIQYF; CDR3 DNA: TGCGCCAGCAGCTTTGGGGAACTAGCCAAAAACATTCAGTACTTC
clone size: NA; D gene: TRBD1; V gene: TRBV6-1; J gene: TRBJ1-1; CDR3 protein: CASSGDSTEAFF; CDR3 DNA: TGTGCCAGCAGTGGGGACAGCACTGAAGCTTTCTTT
clone size: NA; D gene: TRBD2; V gene: TRBV20-1; J gene: TRBJ2-5; CDR3 protein: CSARPTSGSFQETQYF; CDR3 DNA: TGCAGTGCTAGACCAACTAGCGGGAGTTTCCAAGAGACCCAGTACTTC
clone size: NA; D gene: NA; V gene: TRBV5-1; J gene: TRBJ2-3; CDR3 protein: CASSLWGGQITDTQYF; CDR3 DNA: TGCGCCAGCAGCTTGTGGGGTGGACAGATCACAGATACGCAGTATTTT
clone size: NA; D gene: NA; V gene: TRBV19; J gene: TRBJ1-4; CDR3 protein: CASSIVMSTGVEKLFF; CDR3 DNA: TGTGCCAGTAGTATAGTAATGTCGACAGGAGTTGAAAAACTGTTTTTT
clone size: few; D gene: TRBD1; V gene: TRBV20-1; J gene: TRBJ2-7; CDR3 protein: CSAIPPQGYEQYF; CDR3 DNA: TGCAGTGCAATCCCCCCACAGGGGTACGAGCAGTACTTC
clone size: NA; D gene: TRBD2; V gene: TRBV27; J gene: TRBJ2-1; CDR3 protein: CASSFRAGGPLSSEQFF; CDR3 DNA: TGTGCCAGCAGTTTCAGGGCGGGAGGGCCGCTTTCTTCCGAGCAGTTCTTC
clone size: few; D gene: NA; V gene: TRBV12-3/TRBV12-4; J gene: TRBJ1-2; CDR3 protein: CASSSADVGYGYTF; CDR3 DNA: TGTGCCAGCAGTTCCGCGGACGTGGGCTATGGCTACACCTTC
clone size: NA; D gene: TRBD2; V gene: TRBV3-1; J gene: TRBJ2-7; CDR3 protein: CASSQGFMTSGTSYEQYF; CDR3 DNA: TGTGCCAGCAGCCAAGGTTTTATGACTAGCGGGACCTCCTACGAGCAGTACTTC
clone size: once; D gene: NA; V gene: TRBV20-1; J gene: TRBJ1-2; CDR3 protein: CSARPTGYGYTF; CDR3 DNA: TGCAGTGCTAGACCAACAGGATATGGCTACACCTTC
clone size: few; D gene: TRBD2; V gene: TRBV28; J gene: TRBJ2-3; CDR3 protein: CASISTIAGPSTDTQYF; CDR3 DNA: TGTGCCAGCATCTCCACAATAGCGGGACCCAGCACAGATACGCAGTATTTT
clone size: NA; D gene: TRBD2; V gene: TRBV6-1; J gene: TRBJ2-1; CDR3 protein: CASSEPGLAGGYNEQFF; CDR3 DNA: TGTGCCAGCAGTGAACCGGGACTAGCGGGAGGCTACAATGAGCAGTTCTTC
clone size: NA; D gene: NA; V gene: TRBV18; J gene: TRBJ2-3; CDR3 protein: CASSPSKVTDTQYF; CDR3 DNA: TGTGCCAGCTCACCAAGTAAGGTCACAGATACGCAGTATTTT
clone size: few; D gene: TRBD1; V gene: TRBV2; J gene: TRBJ1-5; CDR3 protein: CASRGQGGQPQHF; CDR3 DNA: TGTGCCAGCAGGGGACAGGGAGGTCAGCCCCAGCATTTT
clone size: few; D gene: NA; V gene: TRBV20-1; J gene: TRBJ1-2; CDR3 protein: CARSDGGHGYTF; CDR3 DNA: TGCGCGAGAAGTGATGGGGGCCATGGCTACACCTTC
clone size: NA; D gene: TRBD2; V gene: TRBV9; J gene: TRBJ2-1; CDR3 protein: CASRPSGRGNEQFF; CDR3 DNA: TGTGCCAGCAGACCGAGTGGGAGGGGAAATGAGCAGTTCTTC
clone size: NA; D gene: TRBD2; V gene: TRBV7-9; J gene: TRBJ2-1; CDR3 protein: CASSRSGGNNEQFF; CDR3 DNA: TGTGCCAGCAGCCGTAGCGGGGGAAACAATGAGCAGTTCTTC
clone size: NA; D gene: TRBD2; V gene: TRBV11-1; J gene: TRBJ2-3; CDR3 protein: CASSLTSGGTYTQYF; CDR3 DNA: TGTGCCAGCAGCCTAACTAGCGGGGGGACCTATACGCAGTATTTT
clone size: once; D gene: NA; V gene: TRBV29-1; J gene: TRBJ1-1; CDR3 protein: CSVDSYRSTEAFF; CDR3 DNA: TGCAGCGTGGACAGCTACAGGAGCACTGAAGCTTTCTTT
clone size: NA; D gene: NA; V gene: TRBV5-1; J gene: TRBJ2-5; CDR3 protein: CTSSVAFEETQYF; CDR3 DNA: TGCACCAGCTCGGTAGCGTTTGAGGAGACCCAGTACTTC
clone size: NA; D gene: TRBD2; V gene: TRBV5-5; J gene: TRBJ2-7; CDR3 protein: CASSFGTSGRAFLTEQYF; CDR3 DNA: TGTGCCAGCAGCTTTGGGACTAGCGGGAGGGCCTTCCTAACCGAGCAGTACTTC
clone size: once; D gene: NA; V gene: TRBV4-1; J gene: TRBJ2-1; CDR3 protein: CASSQVLANEQFF; CDR3 DNA: TGCGCCAGCAGCCAAGTACTAGCCAATGAGCAGTTCTTC
clone size: NA; D gene: TRBD1; V gene: TRBV6-5; J gene: TRBJ2-1; CDR3 protein: CASSYVGTGQGVGEQFF; CDR3 DNA: TGTGCCAGCAGTTACGTTGGGACGGGACAGGGAGTTGGTGAGCAGTTCTTC
clone size: NA; D gene: TRBD1; V gene: TRBV20-1; J gene: TRBJ2-4; CDR3 protein: CSARDSGTGGTIQYF; CDR3 DNA: TGCAGTGCTAGAGATAGCGGGACAGGGGGAACCATTCAGTACTTC
clone size: NA; D gene: NA; V gene: TRBV5-1; J gene: TRBJ1-1; CDR3 protein: CASSDPQKNTEAFF; CDR3 DNA: TGCGCCAGCAGCGACCCACAGAAGAACACTGAAGCTTTCTTT
clone size: NA; D gene: NA; V gene: TRBV18; J gene: TRBJ2-6; CDR3 protein: CASSPSDVSSGANVLTF; CDR3 DNA: TGTGCCAGCTCACCATCGGACGTCAGCTCTGGGGCCAACGTCCTGACTTTC
clone size: NA; D gene: NA; V gene: TRBV3-1; J gene: TRBJ2-5; CDR3 protein: CASSHFEETQYF; CDR3 DNA: TGTGCCAGCAGCCACTTCGAGGAGACCCAGTACTTC